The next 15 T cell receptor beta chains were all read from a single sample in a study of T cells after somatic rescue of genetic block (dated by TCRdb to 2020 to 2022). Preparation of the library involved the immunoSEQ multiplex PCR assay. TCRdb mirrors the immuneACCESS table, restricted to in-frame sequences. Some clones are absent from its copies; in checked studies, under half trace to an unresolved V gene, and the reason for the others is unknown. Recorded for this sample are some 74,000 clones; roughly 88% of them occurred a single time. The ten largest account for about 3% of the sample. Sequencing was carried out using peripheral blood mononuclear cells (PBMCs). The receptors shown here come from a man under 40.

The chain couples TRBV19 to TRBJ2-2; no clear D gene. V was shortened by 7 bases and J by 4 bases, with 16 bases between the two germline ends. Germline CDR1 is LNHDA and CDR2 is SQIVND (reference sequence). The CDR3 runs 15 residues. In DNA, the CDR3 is TGTGCCAGTAAACCCCATTGGAGTACCACCGGGGAGCTGTTTTTT. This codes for CASKPHWSTTGELFF.

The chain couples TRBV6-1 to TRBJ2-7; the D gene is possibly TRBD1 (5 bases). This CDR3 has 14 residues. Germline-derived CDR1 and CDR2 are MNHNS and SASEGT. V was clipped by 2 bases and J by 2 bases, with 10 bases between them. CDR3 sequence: CASSERVTAYEQYF. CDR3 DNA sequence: TGTGCCAGCAGTGAACGTGTGACAGCCTACGAGCAGTACTTC.

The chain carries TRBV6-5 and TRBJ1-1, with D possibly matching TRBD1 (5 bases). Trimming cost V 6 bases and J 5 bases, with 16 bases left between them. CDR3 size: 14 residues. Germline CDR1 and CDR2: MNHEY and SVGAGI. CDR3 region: CASRLQLAGTEAFF. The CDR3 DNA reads TGTGCCAGCAGATTACAGCTCGCAGGGACTGAAGCTTTCTTT.

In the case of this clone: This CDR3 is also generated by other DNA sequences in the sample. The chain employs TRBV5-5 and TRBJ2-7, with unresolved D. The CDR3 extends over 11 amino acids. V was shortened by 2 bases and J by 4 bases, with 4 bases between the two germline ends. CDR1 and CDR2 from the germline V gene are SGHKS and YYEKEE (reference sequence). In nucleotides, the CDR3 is TGTGCCAGCAGCTTTCTTTACGAGCAGTACTTC. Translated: CASSFLYEQYF.

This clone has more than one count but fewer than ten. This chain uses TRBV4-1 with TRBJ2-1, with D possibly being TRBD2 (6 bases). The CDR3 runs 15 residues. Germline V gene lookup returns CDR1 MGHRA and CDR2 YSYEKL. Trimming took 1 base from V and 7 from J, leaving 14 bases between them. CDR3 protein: CASSQVPGVMNEQFF. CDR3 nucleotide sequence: TGCGCCAGCAGCCAAGTTCCGGGAGTCATGAATGAGCAGTTCTTC.

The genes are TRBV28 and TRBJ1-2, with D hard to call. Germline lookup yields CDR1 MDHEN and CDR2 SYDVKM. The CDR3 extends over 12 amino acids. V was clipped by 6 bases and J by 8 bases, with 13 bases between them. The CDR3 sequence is CASSLTHLGYTF. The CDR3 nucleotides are TGTGCCAGCAGCCTAACCCACCTCGGCTACACCTTC.

The CDR3 DNA sequence: TGTGCCAGCAGCTTGGCTTTGTGGGCGGGAGGGCCCGCAGATACGCAGTATTTT. Its protein product is CASSLALWAGGPADTQYF. The chain couples TRBV5-6 to TRBJ2-3, with TRBD2 matching over 9 bases. Germline V lookup: CDR1 SGHDT, CDR2 YYEEEE. The CDR3 runs 18 residues. Unmatched junction bases numbered 12, after V lost 0 bases and J lost 4 bases.

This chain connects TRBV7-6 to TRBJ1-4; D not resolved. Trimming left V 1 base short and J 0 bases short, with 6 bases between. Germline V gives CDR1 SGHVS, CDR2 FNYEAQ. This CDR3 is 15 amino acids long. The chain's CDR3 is CASSLEPATNEKLFF. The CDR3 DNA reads TGTGCCAGCAGCTTAGAGCCAGCAACTAATGAAAAACTGTTTTTT.

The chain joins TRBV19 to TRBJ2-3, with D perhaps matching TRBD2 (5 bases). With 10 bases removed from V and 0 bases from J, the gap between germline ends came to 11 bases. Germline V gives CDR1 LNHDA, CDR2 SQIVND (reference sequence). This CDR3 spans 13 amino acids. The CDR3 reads CATRRGSTDTQYF. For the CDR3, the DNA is TGTGCCACCCGCCGGGGTAGCACAGATACGCAGTATTTT.

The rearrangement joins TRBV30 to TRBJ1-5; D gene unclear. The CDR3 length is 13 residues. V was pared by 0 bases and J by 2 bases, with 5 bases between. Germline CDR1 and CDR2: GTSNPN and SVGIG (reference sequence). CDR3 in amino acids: CAWSVFRNQPQHF. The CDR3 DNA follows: TGTGCCTGGAGTGTTTTTCGCAATCAGCCCCAGCATTTT.

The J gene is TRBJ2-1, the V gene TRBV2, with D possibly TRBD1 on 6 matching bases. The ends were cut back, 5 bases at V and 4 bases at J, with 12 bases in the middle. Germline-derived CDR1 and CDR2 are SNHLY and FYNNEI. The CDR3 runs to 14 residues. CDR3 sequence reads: CASSRQDVYNEQFF. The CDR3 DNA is TGTGCCAGCAGTAGACAGGACGTGTACAATGAGCAGTTCTTC.

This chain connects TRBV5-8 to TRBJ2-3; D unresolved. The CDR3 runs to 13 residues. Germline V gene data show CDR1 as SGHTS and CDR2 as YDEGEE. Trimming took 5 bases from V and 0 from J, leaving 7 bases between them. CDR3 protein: CASRALSTDTQYF. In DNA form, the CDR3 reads TGTGCCAGCAGGGCCCTAAGCACAGATACGCAGTATTTT.

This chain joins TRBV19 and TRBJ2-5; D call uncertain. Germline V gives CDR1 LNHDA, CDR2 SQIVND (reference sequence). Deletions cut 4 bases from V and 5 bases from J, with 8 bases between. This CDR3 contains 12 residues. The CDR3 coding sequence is TGTGCCAGTAGTACTCTAGGGGAGACCCAGTACTTC. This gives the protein CASSTLGETQYF. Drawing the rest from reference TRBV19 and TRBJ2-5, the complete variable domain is DGGITQSPKYLFRKEGQNVTLSCEQNLNHDAMYWYRQDPGQGLRLIYYSQIVNDFQKGDIAEGYSVSREKKESFPLTVTSAQKNPTAFYLCASSTLGETQYFGPGTRLLVL.

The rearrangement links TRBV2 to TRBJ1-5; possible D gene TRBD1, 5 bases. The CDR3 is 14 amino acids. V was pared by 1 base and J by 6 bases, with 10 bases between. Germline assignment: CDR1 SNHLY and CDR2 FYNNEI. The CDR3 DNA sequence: TGTGCCAGCAGTGAAGGGGGCTATGGTCAGCCCCAGCATTTT. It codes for CASSEGGYGQPQHF.

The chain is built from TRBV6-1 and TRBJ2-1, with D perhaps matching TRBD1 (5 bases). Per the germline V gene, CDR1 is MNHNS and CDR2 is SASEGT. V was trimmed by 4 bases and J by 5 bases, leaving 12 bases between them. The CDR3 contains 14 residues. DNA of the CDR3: TGTGCCAGCAGTGTGGGGCTTCTTAACAATGAGCAGTTCTTC. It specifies CASSVGLLNNEQFF.